This T cell receptor (beta chain) is from a study of shared clonotypes between healthy human individuals. General study results and limits: Generally, naive subsets came out with larger estimated richness than memory subsets.

About this clone itself: Its specificity is unknown.

Profiled with immunoSEQ multiplex PCR; TCRdb holds only in-frame clones, not every one. Of 550,000 to 750,000 clones listed, around 95% are singletons. Naive-designated CD8 cells lacked CD45RO, were positively enriched for CCR7, and omitted terminally differentiated effector memory CD45RA+ cells. Sequences were obtained from naive CD8+ T cells sorted from blood. The sequence was obtained from a woman aged 25 to 39 in good health.

The DNA for the CDR3 is TGTGCCACCTCGGTGGGGGCGTCCTACAATGAGCAGTTCTTC. Translation gives CATSVGASYNEQFF. The J gene is TRBJ2-1, the V gene TRBV19; a possible D gene is TRBD1 (6 bases). CDR3 length equals 14 residues. Germline V gene data show CDR1 as LNHDA and CDR2 as SQIVND (reference sequence). V gave up 10 bases and J gave up 1 base, with 14 bases separating them. Complete variable domain (other parts from reference TRBV19 and TRBJ2-1): DGGITQSPKYLFRKEGQNVTLSCEQNLNHDAMYWYRQDPGQGLRLIYYSQIVNDFQKGDIAEGYSVSREKKESFPLTVTSAQKNPTAFYLCATSVGASYNEQFFGPGTRLTVL.